A selection of T cell receptor beta chains follows, all from one sample in a study of CD8+ T cells in alopecia areata. The protocol was immunoSEQ multiplex PCR, while the TCRdb copy is restricted to in-frame clones and leaves out a portion. The sample carries 150,000 to 200,000 clones, approximately 59% recorded once. Sample: CD4+ T cells sorted from blood, taken at week 0. Every receptor here comes from a human donor with alopecia areata. Each CDR3 is given with its conserved first and last residue. A D gene is named only where the DNA matches it firmly. Size is stated for part of the rows, as once, few or many counts, or as a class when the clone is expanded.

>TRBV30|-|TRBJ1-1|-
CAWSVGGNTEAFF
TGTGCCTGGAGTGTAGGAGGGAACACTGAAGCTTTCTTT
>TRBV30|-|TRBJ2-7|-
CAWSRTSQRNEQYF
TGTGCCTGGAGTCGAACTAGCCAGAGAAACGAGCAGTACTTC
>TRBV29-1|-|TRBJ2-3|few
CSPHDLGASSYTQYF
TGCAGTCCACATGATTTGGGGGCTTCATCCTATACGCAGTATTTT
>TRBV29-1|-|TRBJ2-3|-
CSVGPYSTDTQYF
TGCAGCGTTGGTCCGTATAGCACAGATACGCAGTATTTT
>TRBV7-3|TRBD1|TRBJ1-1|-
CASSSAGGTEAFF
TGTGCCAGCAGCTCAGCAGGGGGCACTGAAGCTTTCTTT
>TRBV27|TRBD1|TRBJ1-1|-
CASSPGQVVFEAFF
TGTGCCAGCAGTCCGGGACAGGTTGTGTTTGAAGCTTTCTTT
>TRBV6-5|-|TRBJ2-4|few
CASSYSGGMKSIQYF
TGTGCCAGCAGTTACTCGGGCGGGATGAAAAGCATTCAGTACTTC
>TRBV5-1|-|TRBJ2-7|-
CASSGKWPEYEQYF
TGCGCCAGCAGCGGAAAGTGGCCAGAGTACGAGCAGTACTTC
>TRBV19|-|TRBJ1-4|-
CASSIDLSRLFF
TGTGCCAGTAGTATAGATCTCAGCAGGCTGTTTTTT
>TRBV6-5|-|TRBJ1-2|-
CASSWDRNYGYTF
TGTGCCAGCAGCTGGGACCGTAACTATGGCTACACCTTC
>TRBV7-7|-|TRBJ2-1|-
CASSLAGTGIVDEQFF
TGTGCTAGCAGCTTAGCGGGGACAGGGATAGTCGATGAGCAGTTCTTC
>TRBV27|-|TRBJ1-2|-
CASSFNRESSGYTF
TGTGCCAGCAGTTTCAACAGGGAATCTTCTGGCTACACCTTC
>TRBV2|-|TRBJ1-2|-
CASEGYHTF
TGTGCCAGCGAAGGGTATCATACCTTC
>TRBV25-1|-|TRBJ1-1|-
CASSESDIRALNTEAFF
TGTGCCAGCAGTGAATCGGATATCCGGGCTCTCAACACTGAAGCTTTCTTT
>TRBV19|-|TRBJ1-2|-
CASSFRQYGYTF
TGTGCCAGTAGTTTCCGACAGTATGGCTACACCTTC
>TRBV19|-|TRBJ2-7|-
CASSIVGYDEQYF
TGTGCCAGTAGTATAGTTGGGTACGACGAGCAGTACTTC
>TRBV29-1|TRBD1|TRBJ2-5|-
CSEGTGEETQYF
TGCAGCGAAGGGACAGGCGAGGAGACCCAGTACTTC
>TRBV30|-|TRBJ1-2|-
CAWSPRYRAGGYTF
TGTGCCTGGAGTCCCCGCTACAGGGCTGGCGGCTACACCTTC
>TRBV29-1|TRBD1|TRBJ2-7|-
CSVSLDRGSSYEQYF
TGCAGCGTTTCCCTGGACAGGGGGAGCTCCTACGAGCAGTACTTC
>TRBV21-1|-|TRBJ2-3|-
CASSNFSGVPSTDTQYF
TGTGCCAGCAGCAATTTTAGCGGGGTACCTAGCACAGATACGCAGTATTTT
>TRBV30|TRBD1|TRBJ1-5|-
CAWTGQGRSNQPQHF
TGTGCCTGGACCGGACAGGGTCGGAGCAATCAGCCCCAGCATTTT
>TRBV29-1|-|TRBJ2-7|-
CSVKPADSSNYEQYF
TGCAGCGTCAAACCGGCGGACAGCTCGAACTACGAGCAGTACTTC
>TRBV7-2|-|TRBJ1-1|-
CASSLFDRNTEAFF
TGTGCCAGCAGCTTATTTGACAGGAACACTGAAGCTTTCTTT
>TRBV29-1|TRBD1|TRBJ1-5|-
CSVQQGGGNQPQHF
TGCAGCGTTCAACAGGGGGGCGGCAATCAGCCCCAGCATTTT
>TRBV30|TRBD1|TRBJ1-2|-
CAWRHRGPHYGYTF
TGTGCCTGGAGACACAGGGGTCCCCACTATGGCTACACCTTC
>TRBV21-1|-|TRBJ1-2|few
CASSKARSQRYTF
TGTGCCAGCAGCAAAGCGCGGTCCCAACGCTACACCTTC
>TRBV6-5|-|TRBJ2-7|few
CASSSRQEAYEQYF
TGTGCCAGCAGTTCCCGACAGGAGGCCTACGAGCAGTACTTC
>TRBV27|TRBD1|TRBJ1-2|once
CASSLRQGRSGYTF
TGTGCCAGCAGTTTACGACAGGGGCGCAGTGGCTACACCTTC
>TRBV6-5|-|TRBJ2-3|-
CASSRVPDTQYF
TGTGCCAGCAGCAGGGTCCCAGATACGCAGTATTTT
>TRBV4-2|-|TRBJ2-1|once
CASGRSSYNEQFF
TGTGCCAGCGGTAGGAGCTCCTACAATGAGCAGTTCTTC
>TRBV7-9|-|TRBJ2-7|-
CASSPQWGSYEQYF
TGTGCCAGCAGCCCTCAATGGGGCTCCTACGAGCAGTACTTC
>TRBV30|-|TRBJ2-7|-
CAAGQPGHEQYF
TGTGCCGCGGGACAGCCAGGCCACGAGCAGTACTTC
>TRBV29-1|-|TRBJ1-1|once
CSVEDPAGRGAFF
TGCAGCGTTGAAGATCCAGCCGGACGGGGGGCTTTCTTT
>TRBV15|-|TRBJ1-4|few
CATKDRQVSNEKLFF
TGTGCCACCAAAGACCGACAGGTCTCTAATGAAAAACTGTTTTTT
>TRBV29-1|-|TRBJ2-6|few
CSVEEGAGANVLTF
TGCAGCGTTGAAGAGGGGGCTGGGGCCAACGTCCTGACTTTC
>TRBV29-1|TRBD1|TRBJ1-4|-
CSVVTGTNTEKLFF
TGCAGCGTTGTGACAGGGACCAACACTGAAAAACTGTTTTTT
>TRBV15|-|TRBJ2-6|-
CATAKVVLGANVLTF
TGTGCCACCGCGAAGGTGGTGCTTGGGGCCAACGTCCTGACTTTC
>TRBV29-1|-|TRBJ2-5|-
CSVGLQLKETQYF
TGCAGCGTGGGTCTTCAACTGAAGGAGACCCAGTACTTC
>TRBV6-6|-|TRBJ1-6|-
CASSVKGYNSPLHF
TGTGCCAGCAGTGTCAAGGGGTATAATTCACCCCTCCACTTT
>TRBV5-4|-|TRBJ2-1|-
CASSLRDNEQFF
TGTGCCAGCAGCTTACGGGACAATGAGCAGTTCTTC
>TRBV5-1|-|TRBJ1-2|-
CASSFDSGGYTF
TGCGCCAGCAGCTTCGACAGCGGTGGCTACACCTTC
>TRBV29-1|TRBD1|TRBJ1-5|-
CSVVGTEIGQPQHF
TGCAGCGTTGTCGGGACAGAAATTGGTCAGCCCCAGCATTTT
>TRBV7-9|-|TRBJ2-2|-
CASSFDRPDTGELFF
TGTGCCAGCAGCTTTGACAGGCCTGACACCGGGGAGCTGTTTTTT
>TRBV19|TRBD1|TRBJ2-7|few
CASSIQGADPDEQYF
TGTGCCAGTAGTATTCAGGGGGCGGACCCCGACGAGCAGTACTTC
>TRBV6-5|TRBD2|TRBJ2-5|few
CASSIGLAGETQYF
TGTGCCAGCAGTATTGGACTAGCCGGGGAGACCCAGTACTTC
>TRBV19|-|TRBJ1-5|few
CASDSALWQPQHF
TGTGCCAGCGACAGTGCCCTTTGGCAGCCCCAGCATTTT
>TRBV2|-|TRBJ2-7|few
CASSSILLRAQYF
TGTGCCAGCAGTTCCATCCTTTTACGTGCGCAGTACTTC
>TRBV7-9|-|TRBJ2-3|-
CASSPISVLTDTQYF
TGTGCCAGCAGCCCAATTAGCGTGCTTACAGATACGCAGTATTTT
>TRBV25-1|-|TRBJ2-5|-
CASSEGGKETQYF
TGTGCCAGCAGTGAAGGGGGGAAAGAGACCCAGTACTTC